The sequence of this TCR beta chain was determined in a study of OX40 agonist ivuxolimab in advanced cancers. V lost 0 bases, J lost 4 bases, and 13 bases lay in between. CDR3 length equals 15 residues. Germline lookup yields CDR1 GTSNPN and CDR2 SVGIG (reference sequence). The protocol was immunoSEQ multiplex PCR, while the TCRdb copy is restricted to in-frame clones and leaves out a portion. This table holds tens of thousands of clones, about 80% found once. The material was CD4+ or CD8+ T cells sorted from blood, obtained in a trial of the OX40 agonist ivuxolimab. The rearrangement links TRBV30 to TRBJ2-1; possibly TRBD2 for D (5 bases). The receptor's source is an adult with an advanced solid tumor such as melanoma, head and neck, liver or kidney cancer. For the CDR3, the DNA is TGTGCCTGGAGTGTTGGGAGCGGAGCTTACAATGAGCAGTTCTTC. Its protein product is CAWSVGSGAYNEQFF.